This is a list of T cell receptor beta chains from one sample in a study of blood T cell repertoires in COVID-19. Method: immunoSEQ multiplex PCR; TCRdb's copy keeps in-frame clones and lacks some. The table lists approximately 200,000 clones, around 75% of them singletons. The sequenced sample consisted of peripheral blood. The receptors were sampled from a human donor in a cohort sampled during active COVID-19. CDR3s include the opening cysteine and the closing phenylalanine or tryptophan.

j_call | v_call | cdr3_aa
TRBJ2-7 | TRBV18 | CASSPPGLAGEQYF
TRBJ2-1 | TRBV18 | CASSPWLAGSSYNEQFF
TRBJ1-5 | TRBV15 | CATSRLYNQPQHF
TRBJ2-3 | TRBV18 | CASSRGGTDTQYF
TRBJ2-6 | TRBV5-1 | CASSLWVDRGSGANVLTF
TRBJ2-7 | TRBV5-3 | CARSLPGTSGRAPRRYEQYF
TRBJ1-5 | TRBV19 | CASSIIGGGLSNQPQHF
TRBJ1-3 | TRBV6-1 | CASSEAGGNTIYF
TRBJ1-2 | TRBV30 | CAWRPTGGYGYTF
TRBJ2-7 | TRBV30 | CAWTTYWGDEQYF
TRBJ2-5 | TRBV7-2 | CASSLAVSGETQYF
TRBJ1-3 | TRBV5-6 | CASSLSGGSSGNTIYF
TRBJ2-2 | TRBV5-1 | CASTMTSGFTNTGELFF
TRBJ2-5 | TRBV12-5 | CASGVAAKAGGKQETQYF
TRBJ2-1 | TRBV9 | CASSAGLGLNEQFF
TRBJ2-6 | TRBV6-2/TRBV6-3 | CASSYWEPGANVLTF
TRBJ1-5 | TRBV19 | CASRGRGTSSNQPQHF
TRBJ1-2 | TRBV30 | CAWSAGDYGYTF